Listed below are T cell receptor beta chains from one sample, sequenced in a study of T cell responses to AZD1222 COVID-19 vaccine. Here immunoSEQ multiplex PCR was the method, and the copy in TCRdb shows in-frame clones only, minus some. The table records fewer than 130,000 clones, over 85% of them present only once. The sequenced sample was peripheral blood, obtained 28 days after the second AZD1222 dose. Source of these receptors: an adult who received the AZD1222 COVID-19 vaccine. The CDR3 runs from the conserved cysteine through the conserved F or W. The D gene is left open where the match is weak.

j_gene	d_gene	v_gene	CDR3nt	CDR3aa
TRBJ2-1	TRBD2	TRBV14	TGTGCCAGCAGCGGGACTAGCGGGGGTTTACTGTTCTTC	CASSGTSGGLLFF
TRBJ2-7	.	TRBV18	TGTGCCAGCTCACCATCCTTCCTCGCGGGGGCTTACGAGCAGTACTTC	CASSPSFLAGAYEQYF
TRBJ2-6	.	TRBV9	TGTGCCAGCAGCGTAGGTCACTCTGGGGCCAACGTCCTGACTTTC	CASSVGHSGANVLTF
TRBJ2-5	.	TRBV7-2	TGTGCCAGCAGCTTTGCGAGGGGGCAAGAGACCCAGTACTTC	CASSFARGQETQYF
TRBJ2-3	TRBD2	TRBV6-5	TGTGCCAGCACCGAAGGCGGGGGGCGCCCAGATACGCAGTATTTT	CASTEGGGRPDTQYF
TRBJ2-7	TRBD1	TRBV18	TGTGCCAGCTCACCACCGGGACAGGGAAACGAGCAGTACTTC	CASSPPGQGNEQYF
TRBJ1-5	TRBD1	TRBV5-1	TGCGCCAGCAGCTGGACAGGGGCTGGGAATCAGCCCCAGCATTTT	CASSWTGAGNQPQHF
TRBJ2-1	.	TRBV11-2	TGTGCCAGCAGCCCTACGGGCTTGGTGAGTGATGAGCAGTTCTTC	CASSPTGLVSDEQFF
TRBJ2-1	TRBD1	TRBV10-2	TGCGCCAGCAGAGGCACAGGGGGCGGCGAGCAGTTCTTC	CASRGTGGGEQFF
TRBJ2-3	.	TRBV6-1	TGTGCCAGCAGTGAAGAGGGGGGACATACGCAGTATTTT	CASSEEGGHTQYF